A selection of T cell receptor beta chains follows, all from one sample in a study of Tregs in tolerant kidney transplant recipients. TCRdb keeps only in-frame clones here, not all; method: immunoSEQ multiplex PCR. Seen here are fewer than 150,000 clones, roughly nine tenths observed once, and the top ten hold roughly 0.61%. Sample: CD4+ T cells from blood. These receptors all stem from a human donor in good health. Both conserved end residues are part of each CDR3. D genes are given only for firm matches. For some rows the clone size is stated as once, few or many, or as a class when expanded; others skip it.

TRBJ1-3	few	TRBV19	NA	CASSTDRTHSGNTIYF	TGTGCCAGTAGTACCGACAGAACCCACTCTGGAAACACCATATATTTT
TRBJ1-6	few	TRBV10-1	NA	CASSEDPWIAPLHF	TGCGCCAGCAGTGAAGACCCGTGGATCGCACCCCTCCACTTT
TRBJ2-5	NA	TRBV11-3	NA	CASAEGRGPRETQYF	TGTGCCAGCGCCGAAGGGCGGGGGCCGCGAGAGACCCAGTACTTC
TRBJ2-5	NA	TRBV5-1	NA	CASSLSLGRETQYF	TGCGCCAGCAGCTTGAGTCTTGGCAGAGAGACCCAGTACTTC
TRBJ1-1	NA	TRBV7-9	TRBD1	CASSLRSGGSEAFF	TGTGCCAGCAGCTTAAGGTCAGGGGGGAGTGAAGCTTTCTTT
TRBJ2-3	NA	TRBV5-4	NA	CASSLVLAKTDTQYF	TGTGCCAGCAGCTTGGTCCTAGCGAAGACAGATACGCAGTATTTT
TRBJ1-1	NA	TRBV11-2	NA	CASSSQGNTEAFF	TGTGCCAGCAGCTCACAGGGGAACACTGAAGCTTTCTTT
TRBJ2-1	once	TRBV4-1	NA	CASSPDSTSSYNEQFF	TGCGCCAGCAGTCCAGACAGTACGAGCTCCTACAATGAGCAGTTCTTC
TRBJ2-3	NA	TRBV7-3	NA	CASSSMQRAVTDTQYF	TGTGCCAGCAGTTCGATGCAGCGGGCTGTGACAGATACGCAGTATTTT
TRBJ1-2	NA	TRBV5-5	TRBD1	CASSLTGGIYGYTF	TGTGCCAGCAGCTTGACAGGGGGCATCTATGGCTACACCTTC
TRBJ2-1	NA	TRBV5-6	TRBD2	CASSLYSTSGGFYNEQFF	TGTGCCAGCAGCCTGTACTCCACTAGCGGGGGATTTTACAATGAGCAGTTCTTC
TRBJ1-3	NA	TRBV2	NA	CASSDEPGNTIYF	TGTGCCAGCAGTGATGAGCCCGGAAACACCATATATTTT
TRBJ2-3	NA	TRBV7-6	NA	CASSLNRGTDTQYF	TGTGCCAGCAGCCTAAATAGGGGCACAGATACGCAGTATTTT
TRBJ1-6	NA	TRBV7-9	NA	CASSLEGTDNSPLHF	TGTGCCAGCAGCTTAGAAGGAACCGATAATTCACCCCTCCACTTT
TRBJ1-4	NA	TRBV7-9	TRBD1	CASSPQQGANEKLFF	TGTGCCAGCAGCCCCCAACAGGGGGCTAATGAAAAACTGTTTTTT
TRBJ1-1	NA	TRBV9	NA	CASSVILLGTEAFF	TGTGCCAGCAGCGTAATACTCTTGGGCACTGAAGCTTTCTTT
TRBJ2-1	NA	TRBV5-4	TRBD2	CASSFPRGGGATGEQFF	TGTGCCAGCAGCTTCCCAAGAGGCGGGGGGGCAACGGGCGAGCAGTTCTTC
TRBJ2-2	NA	TRBV19	NA	CASLGLRLEPNTGELFF	TGTGCCAGTCTGGGGCTGAGGCTAGAACCGAACACCGGGGAGCTGTTTTTT
TRBJ1-5	few	TRBV6-5	NA	CASRDGSNQPQHF	TGTGCCAGCAGAGACGGTAGCAATCAGCCCCAGCATTTT
TRBJ2-1	NA	TRBV25-1	NA	CASSPGDAREQFF	TGTGCCAGCAGTCCCGGGGACGCACGAGAGCAGTTCTTC
TRBJ2-5	NA	TRBV2	NA	CASSESETQYF	TGTGCCAGCAGTGAGAGTGAGACCCAGTACTTC
TRBJ1-5	NA	TRBV6-1	TRBD1	CASSGTGTGVNQPQHF	TGTGCCAGCAGTGGTACCGGGACAGGGGTCAATCAGCCCCAGCATTTT
TRBJ2-1	NA	TRBV7-9	NA	CASSSLGRSYNEQFF	TGTGCCAGCAGCTCACTGGGACGCTCCTACAATGAGCAGTTCTTC
TRBJ1-1	once	TRBV2	NA	CASSLAPEAFF	TGTGCCAGCAGTCTGGCTCCCGAAGCTTTCTTT
TRBJ2-1	NA	TRBV7-9	TRBD1	CASSRRTGENNEQFF	TGTGCCAGCAGCCGTCGGACAGGAGAAAACAATGAGCAGTTCTTC
TRBJ2-7	NA	TRBV5-4	NA	CASSLDSVPNREQYF	TGTGCCAGCAGCTTGGATTCGGTCCCCAATCGGGAGCAGTACTTC
TRBJ2-2	few	TRBV4-1	NA	CASSQMSSVTGELFF	TGCGCCAGCAGCCAAATGTCTAGCGTTACCGGGGAGCTGTTTTTT
TRBJ2-1	NA	TRBV5-8	NA	CASSPTDEGRQFF	TGTGCCAGCAGCCCCACGGATGAGGGGCGGCAGTTCTTC
TRBJ1-2	NA	TRBV9	TRBD1	CASSPRGDYGYTF	TGTGCCAGCAGCCCCAGGGGGGACTATGGCTACACCTTC
TRBJ1-1	NA	TRBV6-5	NA	CASSYSTIRRNTEAFF	TGTGCCAGCAGTTACTCAACTATTAGACGGAACACTGAAGCTTTCTTT
TRBJ2-7	NA	TRBV27	NA	CASAKGAYEQYF	TGTGCCAGCGCTAAGGGGGCCTACGAGCAGTACTTC
TRBJ2-1	NA	TRBV19	TRBD2	CASSIEFSGLAGLGQFF	TGTGCCAGTAGTATAGAGTTTTCGGGACTAGCGGGCCTTGGGCAGTTCTTC
TRBJ2-1	NA	TRBV4-1	TRBD2	CASSQRLAESYNEQFF	TGCGCCAGCAGCCAACGACTAGCAGAATCCTACAATGAGCAGTTCTTC
TRBJ2-3	NA	TRBV9	NA	CASTGGSGPDTQYF	TGTGCCAGCACAGGGGGGAGCGGGCCAGATACGCAGTATTTT
TRBJ2-2	NA	TRBV11-2	TRBD2	CASSSSGGRAGELFF	TGTGCCAGCAGCTCCAGCGGGGGCCGAGCCGGGGAGCTGTTTTTT
TRBJ2-2	NA	TRBV5-6	NA	CASSLKPGELFF	TGTGCCAGCAGCTTGAAACCCGGGGAGCTGTTTTTT
TRBJ2-1	NA	TRBV5-6	NA	CASSLGVDEQFF	TGTGCCAGCAGCTTGGGGGTGGATGAGCAGTTCTTC
TRBJ2-7	few	TRBV5-4	NA	CASSLGGVSYEQYF	TGTGCCAGCAGCTTGGGCGGGGTCTCCTACGAGCAGTACTTC
TRBJ1-4	NA	TRBV27	NA	CASSLRGNGATTNEKLFF	TGTGCCAGCAGTTTAAGGGGGAATGGGGCTACAACTAATGAAAAACTGTTTTTT
TRBJ2-1	NA	TRBV5-1	TRBD1	CASSLEGGGEQFF	TGCGCCAGCAGCTTGGAAGGGGGCGGAGAGCAGTTCTTC
TRBJ1-2	few	TRBV10-3	NA	CAISESLYGYTF	TGTGCCATCAGTGAGTCTTTGTATGGCTACACCTTC
TRBJ2-7	NA	TRBV7-9	TRBD2	CASSILAGGPGEQYF	TGTGCCAGCAGCATCCTAGCGGGAGGGCCGGGTGAGCAGTACTTC
TRBJ2-7	NA	TRBV2	TRBD1	CASRATGTAYEQYF	TGTGCCAGCAGGGCAACCGGGACAGCGTACGAGCAGTACTTC
TRBJ2-3	NA	TRBV5-6	NA	CASSSTGLTRTDTQYF	TGTGCCAGCAGCTCTACCGGACTGACCCGCACAGATACGCAGTATTTT
TRBJ1-5	NA	TRBV2	NA	CASKAFGIQPQHF	TGTGCCAGCAAAGCCTTCGGGATTCAGCCCCAGCATTTT
TRBJ2-3	NA	TRBV25-1	NA	CASNRGGDTQYF	TGTGCCAGCAACAGGGGAGGAGATACGCAGTATTTT
TRBJ1-2	NA	TRBV5-1	NA	CASSRQKDGYTF	TGCGCCAGCAGTAGACAGAAGGATGGCTACACCTTC
TRBJ2-1	once	TRBV5-1	TRBD2	CASSWRESYNEQFF	TGCGCCAGCTCATGGCGGGAGTCCTACAATGAGCAGTTCTTC
TRBJ1-1	NA	TRBV7-9	NA	CASSLLTNTEAFF	TGTGCCAGCAGCTTACTAACGAACACTGAAGCTTTCTTT